The clone carrying this T cell receptor (beta chain) occurred a few times. This record belongs to a study of T cells in Graves' hyperthyroidism and ophthalmopathy. Germline-derived CDR1 and CDR2 are DFQATT and SNEGSKA (reference sequence). With 6 bases removed from V and 1 base from J, the gap between germline ends came to 12 bases. This CDR3 contains 14 residues. RNA transcripts served as the template for amplifying TCR beta CDR3 regions. Using the HTBI primer set, a first-round RT-PCR was run on the TCR CDR3. TCRdb reanalysed the multiplex PCR reads using MiXCR and keeps one entry per CDR3 protein. Of hundreds of thousands of distinct CDR3 sequences in the sample, 13% to 15% were seen once.

The clonotype was recovered from a woman aged 35 to 49 with Graves' hyperthyroidism. The gene calls are TRBV20-1 and TRBJ2-2; D gene uncertain. Sequencing used blood. CDR3 in amino acids: CSALTDRNTGELFF. The DNA of the CDR3 is TGCAGTGCCCTAACGGACCGGAACACCGGGGAGCTGTTTTTT.